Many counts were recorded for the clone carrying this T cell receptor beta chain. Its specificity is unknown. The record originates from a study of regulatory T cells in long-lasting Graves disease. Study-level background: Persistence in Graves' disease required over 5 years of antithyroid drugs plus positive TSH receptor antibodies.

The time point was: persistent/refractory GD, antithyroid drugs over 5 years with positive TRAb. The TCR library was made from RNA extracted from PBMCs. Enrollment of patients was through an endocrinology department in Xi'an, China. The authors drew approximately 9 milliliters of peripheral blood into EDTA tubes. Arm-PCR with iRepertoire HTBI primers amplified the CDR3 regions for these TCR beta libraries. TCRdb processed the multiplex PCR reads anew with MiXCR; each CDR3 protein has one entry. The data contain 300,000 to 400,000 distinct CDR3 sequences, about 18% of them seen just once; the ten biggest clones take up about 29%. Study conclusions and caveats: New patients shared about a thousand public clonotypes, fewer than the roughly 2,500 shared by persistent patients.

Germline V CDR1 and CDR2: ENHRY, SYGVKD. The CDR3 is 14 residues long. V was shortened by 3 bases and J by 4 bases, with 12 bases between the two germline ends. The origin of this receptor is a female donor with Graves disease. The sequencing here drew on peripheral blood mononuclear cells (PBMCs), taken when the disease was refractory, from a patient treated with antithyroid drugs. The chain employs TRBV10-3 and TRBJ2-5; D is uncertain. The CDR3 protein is CAISEPRQRETQYF. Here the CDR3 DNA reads TGTGCCATCAGTGAACCTCGGCAGCGAGAGACCCAGTACTTC.